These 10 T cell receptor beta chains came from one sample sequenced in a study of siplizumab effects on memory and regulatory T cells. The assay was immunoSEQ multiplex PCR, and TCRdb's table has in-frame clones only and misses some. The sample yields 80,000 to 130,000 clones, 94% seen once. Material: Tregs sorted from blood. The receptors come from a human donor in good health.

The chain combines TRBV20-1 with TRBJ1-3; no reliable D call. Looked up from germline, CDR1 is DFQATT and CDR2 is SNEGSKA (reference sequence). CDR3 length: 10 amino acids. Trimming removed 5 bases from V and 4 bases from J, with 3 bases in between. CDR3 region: CSAGGNTIYF. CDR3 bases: TGCAGTGCTGGCGGAAACACCATATATTTT.

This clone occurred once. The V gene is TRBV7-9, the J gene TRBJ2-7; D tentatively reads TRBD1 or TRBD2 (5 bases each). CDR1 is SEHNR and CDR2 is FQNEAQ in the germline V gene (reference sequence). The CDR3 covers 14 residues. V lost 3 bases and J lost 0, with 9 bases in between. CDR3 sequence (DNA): TGTGCCAGCAGCTTTGGGGACCGCTCCTACGAGCAGTACTTC. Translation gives CASSFGDRSYEQYF.

In nucleotides, the CDR3 is TGTGCCAGCAGTTCCCCGGCGGATACGCAGTATTTT. Translating it yields CASSSPADTQYF. This rearrangement joins TRBV27 to TRBJ2-3; D gene ambiguous. This CDR3 spans 12 amino acids. CDR1 is MNHEY, CDR2 SMNVEV, per germline (reference sequence). Trimming removed 4 bases from V and 6 bases from J, with 8 bases in between.

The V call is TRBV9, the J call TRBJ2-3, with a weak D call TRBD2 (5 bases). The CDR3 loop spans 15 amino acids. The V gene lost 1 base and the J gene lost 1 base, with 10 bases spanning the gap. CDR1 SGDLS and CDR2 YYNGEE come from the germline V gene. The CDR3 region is CASSVLAGGTDTQYF. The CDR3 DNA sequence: TGTGCCAGCAGCGTACTTGCGGGCGGCACAGATACGCAGTATTTT.

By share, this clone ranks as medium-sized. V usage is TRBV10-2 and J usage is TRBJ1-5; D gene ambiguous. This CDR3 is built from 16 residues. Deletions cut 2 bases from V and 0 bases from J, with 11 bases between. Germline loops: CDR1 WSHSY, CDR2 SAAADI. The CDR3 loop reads CASSEIGVISNQPQHF. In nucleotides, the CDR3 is TGCGCCAGCAGTGAGATCGGGGTAATTAGCAATCAGCCCCAGCATTTT.

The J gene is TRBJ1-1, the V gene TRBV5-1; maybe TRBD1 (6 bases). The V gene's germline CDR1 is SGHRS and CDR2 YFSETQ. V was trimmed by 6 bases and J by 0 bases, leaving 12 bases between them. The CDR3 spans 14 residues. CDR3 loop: CASNGQGMNTEAFF. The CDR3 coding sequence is TGCGCCAGCAATGGGCAGGGGATGAACACTGAAGCTTTCTTT.

CDR3 coding DNA: TGTGCCAGCAACAACGGGGCGGGGTCTGACTACGAGCAGTACTTC. Its protein product is CASNNGAGSDYEQYF. The rearrangement joins TRBV7-9 to TRBJ2-7, with TRBD2 as a possible D gene (6 bases). The germline V gene has CDR1 SEHNR and CDR2 FQNEAQ (reference sequence). CDR3 size: 15 residues. The germline V and J ends were trimmed by 7 bases and 3 bases, with 19 bases remaining between them. Supplemented by reference TRBV7-9 and TRBJ2-7, the full variable domain reads DTGVSQNPRHKITKRGQNVTFRCDPISEHNRLYWYRQTLGQGPEFLTYFQNEAQLEKSRLLSDRFSAERPKGSFSTLEIQRTEQGDSAMYLCASNNGAGSDYEQYFGPGTRLTVT.

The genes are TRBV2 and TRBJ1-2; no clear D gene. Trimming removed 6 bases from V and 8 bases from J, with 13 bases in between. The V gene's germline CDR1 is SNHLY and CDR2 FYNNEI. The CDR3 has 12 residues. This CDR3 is CASRVGPGGYTF. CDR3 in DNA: TGTGCCAGCAGGGTGGGCCCCGGCGGCTACACCTTC.

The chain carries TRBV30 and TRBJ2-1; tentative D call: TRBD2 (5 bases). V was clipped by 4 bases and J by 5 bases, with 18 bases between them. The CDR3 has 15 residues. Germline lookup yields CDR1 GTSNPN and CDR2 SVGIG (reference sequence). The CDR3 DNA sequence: TGTGCCTGGACCTACGACCCGACTATAAACAATGAGCAGTTCTTC. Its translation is CAWTYDPTINNEQFF.

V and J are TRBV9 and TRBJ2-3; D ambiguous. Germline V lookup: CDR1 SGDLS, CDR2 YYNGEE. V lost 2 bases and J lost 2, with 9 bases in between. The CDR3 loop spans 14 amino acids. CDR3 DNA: TGTGCCAGCAGCGTCCGGGTCTCCACAGATACGCAGTATTTT. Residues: CASSVRVSTDTQYF. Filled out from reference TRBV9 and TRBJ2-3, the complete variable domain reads DSGVTQTPKHLITATGQRVTLRCSPRSGDLSVYWYQQSLDQGLQFLIQYYNGEERAKGNILERFSAQQFPDLHSELNLSSLELGDSALYFCASSVRVSTDTQYFGPGTRLTVL.